This entry concerns a single T cell receptor (beta chain). The antigen remains undetermined. The sample originates from a study of post-analysis software for immune sequencing data. Regarding the study as a whole: Elevated frequency relative to controls characterized about 5 TRBV segments in patients, TRBV5-6, TRBV5-1 and TRBV20-1 among them.

Germline values: CDR1 SGHTA, CDR2 FQGTGA. The CDR3 contains 16 residues. The V gene lost 8 bases and the J gene lost 2 bases, with 19 bases spanning the gap. The TCR beta cDNA libraries carried unique molecular identifiers. One entry per CDR3 protein, called by TCRdb with MiXCR from the PCR reads. Among about 460,000 distinct CDR3 sequences listed, approximately 45% were seen once. The sequenced sample was blood. The sequence was collected from a girl aged 5-17 years with multiple sclerosis. The chain employs TRBV7-3 and TRBJ2-4; the D is unclear. CDR3 sequence reads: CASVQTLGTTKNIQYF. DNA of the CDR3: TGTGCCAGCGTACAAACGCTCGGAACAACCAAAAACATTCAGTACTTC.